This TCR beta chain was identified during a study of blood T cell repertoires in COVID-19. Overall study: Acute and convalescent COVID-19 samples came from the United States, Italy and Spain. PBMCs, B-cell-depleted T cells, or T cells were the source of the cDNA or gDNA that made up the material.

The CDR3 is 17 amino acids. The junction had 9 bases not matched to a gene; V was cut back by 6 bases and J by 1 base. The germline gives CDR1 KGHSH, CDR2 LQKENI. Seattle's cohort entered during active infection and was followed longitudinally. In the original workflow: Estimates of nucleated cell counts were drawn from the amplification of reference gene primers. TCRdb's copy holds only in-frame clones and misses some; the assay was immunoSEQ multiplex PCR. The DNA gave D and trimming, while V, J and clone size come from that table. The sample lists approximately 270,000 clones; roughly four fifths were seen once.

The chain joins TRBV18 to TRBJ1-1; 12 bases line up with TRBD1. The sequenced material came from peripheral blood. The origin of this receptor is a person between 65 and 80 years old with COVID-19, enrolled during active disease. CDR3 DNA: TGTGCCAGCTCGTTCGCGGGACAGGGGGCGTCGAACACTGAAGCTTTCTTT. Residues: CASSFAGQGASNTEAFF.